The T cell receptor beta chain under discussion was sequenced for a study of immune heterogeneity within non-small cell lung tumors. Study findings and constraints: Largely, high-frequency T-cell receptor beta clonotypes differed from one individual patient to another. Identical dominant CDR3 beta clonotypes were found recurring across a patient's tumor sites, along with site-unique high-frequency clones. With an R of roughly 0.37, local T-cell clonality correlated moderately but significantly with local tumor mutational burden.

The authors used about 540 ng of bulk tumor genomic DNA per sample as template. Surgery yielded several widely spaced biopsies per primary tumor. Samples came from untreated patients having curative surgery for newly diagnosed non-small cell lung cancer. Germline-derived CDR1 and CDR2 are SGDLS and YYNGEE. This CDR3 comprises 16 residues. Between the trimmed V and J ends, which lost 4 bases and 0 bases, there was a span of 14 bases. Remarks on this clonotype: Its antigen remains unknown.

TCR beta CDR3 was amplified by multiplex PCR, first round approximately 10 cycles, 32 V and 13 J primers. From the multiplex PCR reads, TCRdb called clonotypes with MiXCR, one entry per CDR3 protein. The sample holds over 8,500 distinct CDR3 sequences, 25% to 30% seen once. The specimen was lung tumor tissue. The rearrangement uses TRBV9 and TRBJ1-3; unclear D gene. The TCR sequence derives from a man in his fifties or sixties with non-small cell lung cancer. The CDR3 reads CASSTRLSTSGNTIYF. The CDR3 DNA sequence: TGTGCCAGCAGCACGCGCCTAAGTACCTCTGGAAACACCATATATTTT.